One sample yielded the 14 T cell receptor beta chains listed below, sequenced in a study of Graves' ophthalmopathy and Graves' hyperthyroidism. The authors amplified TCR beta CDR3 regions from RNA transcripts. Second-round multiplex PCR came after a first-round RT-PCR that employed HTBI primers. MiXCR, run by TCRdb on the multiplex PCR reads, gives a single entry per CDR3 protein. The table lists around 1.1 million distinct CDR3 sequences, roughly 35% of them singletons. What was sequenced was peripheral blood or thyroid tissue (not recorded which). All receptors derive from an adult man with Graves' hyperthyroidism.

This clonotype was seen repeatedly, ten times or more. The chain couples TRBV20-1 to TRBJ2-5, with 7 bases matching TRBD2. The CDR3 runs to 13 residues. Germline values: CDR1 DFQATT, CDR2 SNEGSKA (reference sequence). V shed 5 bases, J shed 2 bases, and the junction held 5 bases outside the gene matches. The CDR3 nucleotides read TGCAGTGCTTACGACGGGAGGCAAGAGACCCAGTACTTC. Amino acid sequence: CSAYDGRQETQYF.

This clonotype was recorded a few times. The V gene is TRBV25-1, the J gene TRBJ1-2; 7 bases align to TRBD1. Losses at the gene ends were 4 bases for V and 7 bases for J; bases not matched to a gene: 9. This CDR3 is 14 amino acids long. The germline V gene encodes CDR1 MGHDK and CDR2 SYGVNS. This chain's CDR3 is CASSAPRDSSGYTF. The CDR3 DNA reads as TGTGCCAGCAGTGCACCTAGGGACAGCTCTGGCTACACCTTC.

The chain employs TRBV29-1 and TRBJ1-1, with 10 bases aligning to TRBD1. J was trimmed by 11 bases and V by 1 base; bases with no gene match: 7. CDR1 and CDR2 from the germline V gene are SQVTM and ANQGSEA. The CDR3 has 13 amino acids. The CDR3 here is CSVEASTGGEAFF. The DNA for the CDR3 is TGCAGCGTTGAAGCATCGACAGGGGGCGAGGCTTTCTTT.

Ten or more counts support this clonotype. The chain carries TRBV14 and TRBJ2-7, with D possibly being TRBD2 (5 bases). V was trimmed by 0 bases and J by 7 bases, leaving 13 bases between them. This CDR3 has 14 residues. The germline V gene has CDR1 SGHDN and CDR2 FVKESK. In nucleotides, the CDR3 is TGTGCCAGCAGCCAAGACGTTTCAGGAGGAGAGCAGTACTTC. Translating gives CASSQDVSGGEQYF.

This clonotype was counted at least ten times. V gene TRBV29-1 combines with J gene TRBJ2-7; 12 positions match TRBD1. Germline assignment: CDR1 SQVTM and CDR2 ANQGSEA. The CDR3 spans 17 residues. V gave up 1 base and J gave up 5 bases; unmatched junction bases: 12. The CDR3 reads CSVEVLGWGQGADEQYF. DNA for the CDR3: TGCAGCGTTGAAGTCTTGGGGTGGGGACAGGGGGCTGACGAGCAGTACTTC.

Regarding this clonotype: This clone may be a read error of a much larger clone one base away. The chain carries TRBV12-3 or TRBV12-4 and TRBJ1-2; a possible D gene is TRBD1 (5 bases). CDR3 size: 12 residues. CDR3 coding DNA: TGTGCCGGCAGCCGGGACTTCTATGGCTACACCTTC. Encoded protein: CAGSRDFYGYTF.

This clonotype was seen a few times. This rearrangement joins TRBV20-1 to TRBJ1-5; TRBD1 is a possible D gene (6 bases). The CDR3 consists of 14 residues. CDR1 DFQATT and CDR2 SNEGSKA come from the germline V gene (reference sequence). V lost 5 bases, J lost 5 bases, and 16 bases lay in between. CDR3 nucleotide sequence: TGCAGTGCTGACACAGGGTATAGGGATCAGCCCCAGCATTTT. Protein product: CSADTGYRDQPQHF.

Ten or more counts support this clonotype. The chain is built from TRBV10-3 and TRBJ2-5; 7 bases are a match to TRBD1. Germline CDR1 is ENHRY and CDR2 is SYGVKD. V was pared by 0 bases and J by 1 base, with 5 bases of the junction left unmatched. CDR3 length: 16 amino acids. CDR3 amino acids: CAISESVTGAQETQYF. The CDR3 DNA reads TGTGCCATCAGTGAGTCGGTCACAGGGGCCCAAGAGACCCAGTACTTC.

This clonotype was counted a few times. The gene calls are TRBV20-1 and TRBJ1-3; D uncertain. Germline V gives CDR1 DFQATT, CDR2 SNEGSKA (reference sequence). The CDR3 is 15 amino acids. V lost 3 bases, J lost 0 bases, and 12 bases lay in between. DNA for the CDR3: TGCAGTGCTAGGCCTGCGGCCTCCTCTGGAAACACCATATATTTT. Translating it yields CSARPAASSGNTIYF.

A note on this clonotype: Lacking the conserved final phenylalanine or tryptophan, this CDR3 likely reflects a read error. Because the CDR3's place on the DNA is in doubt, the DNA is left out and the CDR3 is given as listed by TCRdb. The rearrangement links TRBV10-3 to TRBJ1-6; the table's D call, TRBD1, was not checked against the DNA. A total of 10 residues make up the CDR3, ends included. Germline loops: CDR1 ENHRY, CDR2 SYGVKD. The CDR3 loop reads CAISPGQGVV.

This chain connects TRBV27 to TRBJ2-5; a possible D gene is TRBD2 (6 bases). This CDR3 is built from 14 residues. Per the germline V gene, CDR1 is MNHEY and CDR2 is SMNVEV (reference sequence). With 8 bases removed from V and 4 bases from J, the gap between germline ends came to 17 bases. The CDR3 DNA reads as TGTGCCAGCCGGAACCGGGGGTTTCCAGAGACCCAGTACTTC. It specifies CASRNRGFPETQYF.

This clonotype was recorded at least ten times. The V call is TRBV4-1, the J call TRBJ1-1; the D gene is possibly TRBD1 (6 bases). Trimming removed 0 bases at V and 12 bases at J, with 14 bases between. The germline CDR1 and CDR2 sequences are MGHRA and YSYEKL. This CDR3 region has 13 residues. CDR3: CASSQDKAGTTFF. DNA for the CDR3: TGCGCCAGCAGCCAAGATAAGGCCGGGACAACTTTCTTT.

The chain combines TRBV12-5 with TRBJ1-2, with D hard to call. Looked up from germline, CDR1 is LGHNT and CDR2 is FRNRAP. The CDR3 totals 13 residues. V lost 3 bases and J lost 7, with 12 bases in between. The CDR3 region has the DNA TGTGCTAGTGGTTTTGTACAGATGTCTGGCTACACCTTC. This codes for CASGFVQMSGYTF.

This clonotype has only a few counts. V is TRBV15 and J is TRBJ1-5; D remains unclear. Trimming shortened V by 10 bases and J by 1 base, and 17 bases separated the two germline ends. This CDR3 contains 15 residues. Germline-derived CDR1 and CDR2 are LNHNV and YYDKDF (reference sequence). The CDR3 DNA is TGTGCCAGCAGTTTCGGGCAGGCAAGCAATCAGCCCCAGCATTTT. This encodes CASSFGQASNQPQHF.